This TCR beta chain originates from a study of control samples from healthy donors and cancer patients. Assay used: immunoSEQ multiplex PCR; TCRdb lists only in-frame clones, some missing. The sample comprises approximately 100,000 clones, around 89% of which are singletons, and 15% to 20% rests with the top ten. The sequenced sample was PBMCs. The sequence was collected from a man in his sixties with lung cancer.

The CDR3 region is CASSKSGTVNSPLHF. The CDR3 region has the DNA TGTGCCAGCAGTAAATCGGGGACAGTTAATTCACCCCTCCACTTT. The chain uses TRBV9 and TRBJ1-6; the match to TRBD1 covers 7 bases. The V and J ends lost 5 bases and 6 bases, in that order; junction bases with no gene match: 8. Germline V CDR1 and CDR2: SGDLS, YYNGEE. The CDR3 length is 15 residues.